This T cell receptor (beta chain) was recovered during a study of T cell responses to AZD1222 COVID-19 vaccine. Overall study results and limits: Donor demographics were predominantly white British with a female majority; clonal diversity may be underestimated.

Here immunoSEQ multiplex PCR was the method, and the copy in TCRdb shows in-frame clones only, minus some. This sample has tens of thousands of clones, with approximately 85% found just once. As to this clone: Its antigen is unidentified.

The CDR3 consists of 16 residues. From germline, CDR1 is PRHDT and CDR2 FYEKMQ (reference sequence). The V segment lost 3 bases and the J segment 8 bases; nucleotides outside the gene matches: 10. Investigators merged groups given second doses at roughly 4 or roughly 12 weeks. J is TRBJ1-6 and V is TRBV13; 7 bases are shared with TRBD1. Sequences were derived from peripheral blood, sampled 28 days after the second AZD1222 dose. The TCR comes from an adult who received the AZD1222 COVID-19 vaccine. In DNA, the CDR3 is TGTGCCAGCAGCTTGAGCATGACGAGGGGGCATTCACCCCTCCACTTT. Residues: CASSLSMTRGHSPLHF.